This TCR beta chain was sequenced in a study of CD8 T cells in ankylosing spondylitis (dated by TCRdb to the late 2010s). Background for the entire study: To find TCR variants linked to disease, the study profiled T cell receptor beta repertoires in ankylosing spondylitis patients and healthy donors. In total, the full study cohort was made up of 85 to 140 healthy donors and approximately 27 ankylosing spondylitis patients. Peripheral blood samples were taken, and synovial fluid was additionally collected from ankylosing spondylitis patients.

What the research found in general, with its limitations: Some of the motif variants had been reported before in the synovial fluid and blood of reactive arthritis patients, a finding that suggests common disease-initiation mechanisms. A TCR beta motif made up of roughly eight highly homologous amino acid variants appeared to be characteristic of blood from ankylosing spondylitis patients. A CD8+ phenotype was shown by the disease-linked clones, which were found at relatively low frequencies in peripheral blood. The disease-linked clones were reported to be significantly enriched in matched synovial fluid samples from ankylosing spondylitis patients.

Including the terminal cysteine and phenylalanine, the CDR3 comprises 16 residues. Only the CDR3 DNA stays, 48 bases, in frame from base 1. V was cut back by 5 bases and J by 0 bases, leaving a gap of 14 bases between them. CDR1 and CDR2 (WSHSY, SAAADI) derive from the germline V gene. In regard to this clonotype: The specificity of this receptor is unknown. No base quality information exists; no much larger clone differs at one position.

The run used an Illumina HiSeq 2500. TCR beta libraries were prepared by quantitative 5'-RACE with molecular barcodes. The source study handled its data this way. To identify disease-linked TCR variants, a new computational method was used, one built on a probabilistic model of VDJ rearrangement. Through fastp at Q25 and MiXCR, TCRdb rebuilt clones from the public reads, retaining in-frame beta chains. Rows are combined by CDR3 protein, so each entry shows the most common genes and DNA. Here the V and J calls rest on TCRdb's processing, not on the authors' analysis. For this sample the table gives some 450,000 distinct CDR3 sequences, of which 17% were detected only once. Under 1.2% of the sample goes to the ten largest clones.

The sample comprised blood, either unsorted or a sorted T cell fraction (not recorded which). Recombination joined TRBV10-2 with TRBJ2-1; the D region possibly corresponds to TRBD2 (7 bases align). The TCR originated in a male donor with ankylosing spondylitis. The DNA sequence reads TGCGCCAGCAGTATAAGGGGGGGGCTCTCCTACAATGAGCAGTTCTTC. It specifies CASSIRGGLSYNEQFF.